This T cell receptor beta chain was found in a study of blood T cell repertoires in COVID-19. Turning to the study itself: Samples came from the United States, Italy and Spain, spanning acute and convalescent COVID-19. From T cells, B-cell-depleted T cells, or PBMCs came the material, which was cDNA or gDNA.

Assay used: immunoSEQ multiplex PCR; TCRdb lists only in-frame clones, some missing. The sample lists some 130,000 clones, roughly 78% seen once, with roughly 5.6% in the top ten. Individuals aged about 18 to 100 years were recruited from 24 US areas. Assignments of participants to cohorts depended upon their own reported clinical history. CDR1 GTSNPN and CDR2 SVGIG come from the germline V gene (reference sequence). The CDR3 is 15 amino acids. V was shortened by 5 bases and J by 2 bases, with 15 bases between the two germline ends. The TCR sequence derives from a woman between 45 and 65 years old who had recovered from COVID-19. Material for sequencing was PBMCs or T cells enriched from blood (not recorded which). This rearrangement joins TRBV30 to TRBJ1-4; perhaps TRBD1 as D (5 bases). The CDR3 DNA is TGTGCCTGGCGAGGGAGGGGACCTACTAATGAAAAACTGTTTTTT. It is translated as CAWRGRGPTNEKLFF.